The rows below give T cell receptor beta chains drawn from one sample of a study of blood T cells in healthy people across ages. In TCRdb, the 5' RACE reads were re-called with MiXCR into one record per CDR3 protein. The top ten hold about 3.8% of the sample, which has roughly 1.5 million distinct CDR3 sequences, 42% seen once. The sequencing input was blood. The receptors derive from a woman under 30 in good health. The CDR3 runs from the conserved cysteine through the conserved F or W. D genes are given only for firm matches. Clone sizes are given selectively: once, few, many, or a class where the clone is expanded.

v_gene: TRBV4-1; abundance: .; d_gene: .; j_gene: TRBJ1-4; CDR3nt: TGCGCCAGCAGCCAATCAGCGGCCATTAATGAAAAACTGTTTTTT; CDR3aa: CASSQSAAINEKLFF
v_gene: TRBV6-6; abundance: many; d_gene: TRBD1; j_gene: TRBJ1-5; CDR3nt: TGTGCCAGCAGTTACTCGACAGGGACCAATCAGCCCCAGCATTTT; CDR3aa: CASSYSTGTNQPQHF
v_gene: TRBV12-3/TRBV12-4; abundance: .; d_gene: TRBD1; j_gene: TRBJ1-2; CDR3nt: TGTGCCAGCAGACCGAACAGGGGGGTAGGCCCCTATGGCTACACCTTC; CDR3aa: CASRPNRGVGPYGYTF
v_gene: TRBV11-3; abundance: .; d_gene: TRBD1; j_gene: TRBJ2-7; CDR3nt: TGTGCCAGCAGAATGGAACAGGGGAGCTACAATGAGCAGTACTTC; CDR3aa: CASRMEQGSYNEQYF
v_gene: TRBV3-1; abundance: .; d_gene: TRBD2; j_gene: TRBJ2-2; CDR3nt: TGTGCCAGCAGCCAAGATGTTAGACTAGCGGTCGGGGAGCTGTTTTTT; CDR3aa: CASSQDVRLAVGELFF
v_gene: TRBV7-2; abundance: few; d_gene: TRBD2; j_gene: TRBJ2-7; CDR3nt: TGTGCCAGCAGCTCAAGCGGGGGACACTCCTACGAGCAGTACTTC; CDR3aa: CASSSSGGHSYEQYF
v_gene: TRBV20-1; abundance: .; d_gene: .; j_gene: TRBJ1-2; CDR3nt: TGCAGTGCTAGAGATAACAGGGAGGACTATGGCTACACCTTC; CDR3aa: CSARDNREDYGYTF
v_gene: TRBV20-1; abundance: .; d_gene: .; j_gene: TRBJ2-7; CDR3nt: TGCAGTGCTATTGATGTGGGCGAGCAGTACTTC; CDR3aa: CSAIDVGEQYF
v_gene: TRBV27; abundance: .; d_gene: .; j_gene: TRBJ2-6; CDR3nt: TGTGCCAGCTCCTATTCCCCAACCCGGGACATCCTTTACTCTGGGGCCAACGTCCTGACTTTC; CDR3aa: CASSYSPTRDILYSGANVLTF
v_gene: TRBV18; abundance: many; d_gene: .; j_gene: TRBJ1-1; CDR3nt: TGTGCCAGCTCACCGAGGACAGAGATGAACACTGAAGCTTTCTTT; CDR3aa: CASSPRTEMNTEAFF
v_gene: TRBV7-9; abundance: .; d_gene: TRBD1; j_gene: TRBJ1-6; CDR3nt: TGTGCCAGCAGCTTAGACTTTTCAGACAGGGGCTGGGGATCACCCCTCCACTTT; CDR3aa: CASSLDFSDRGWGSPLHF
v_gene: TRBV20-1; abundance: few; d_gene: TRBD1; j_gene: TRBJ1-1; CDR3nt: TGCAGTGCTCGGGGGGGGACAGGGTCAGCGGCCACTGAAGCTTTCTTT; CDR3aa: CSARGGTGSAATEAFF
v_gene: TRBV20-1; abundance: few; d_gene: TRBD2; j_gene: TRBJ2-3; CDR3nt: TGCAGTGCCCCAAGTTGGCGGGAGAGCACAGATACGCAGTATTTT; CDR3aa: CSAPSWRESTDTQYF
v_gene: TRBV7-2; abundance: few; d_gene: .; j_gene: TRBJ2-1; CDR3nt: TGTGCCAGCAGCTCCCCCAGGGGAAGCAATGAGCAGTTCTTC; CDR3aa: CASSSPRGSNEQFF
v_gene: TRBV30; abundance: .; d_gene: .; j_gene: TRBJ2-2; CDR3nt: TGTGCCCGGAGCCCAGGGAAATACACCGGGGAGCTGTTTTTT; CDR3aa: CARSPGKYTGELFF
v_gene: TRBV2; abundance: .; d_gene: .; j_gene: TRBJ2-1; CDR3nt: TGTGCCAGCAGTGTCGGGGGGCTAACTGAGCAGTTCTTC; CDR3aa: CASSVGGLTEQFF
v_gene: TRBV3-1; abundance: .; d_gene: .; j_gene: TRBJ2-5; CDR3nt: TGTGCCAGCAGCGGCCGCCGGTATTGGGCAAAAGAGACCCAGTACTTC; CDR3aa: CASSGRRYWAKETQYF
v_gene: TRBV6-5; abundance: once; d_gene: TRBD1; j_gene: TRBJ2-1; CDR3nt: TGTGCCAGCAGTTACATAACAGGGGGGTACAATGAGCAGTTCTTC; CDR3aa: CASSYITGGYNEQFF
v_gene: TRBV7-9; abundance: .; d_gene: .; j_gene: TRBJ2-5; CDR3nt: TGTGCCACCGCCCTATTCGGGGAGACCCAGTACTTC; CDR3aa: CATALFGETQYF
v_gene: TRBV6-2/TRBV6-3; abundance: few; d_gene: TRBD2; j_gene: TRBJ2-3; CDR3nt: TGTGCCAGCCGTGGGACTAGCGGGGGGAGGGATACGCAGTATTTT; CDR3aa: CASRGTSGGRDTQYF
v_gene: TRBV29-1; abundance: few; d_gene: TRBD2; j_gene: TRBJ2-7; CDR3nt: TGCAGCGTTTCACCCCCAACTAGCGGGAGAACCTCCTACGAGCAGTACTTC; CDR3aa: CSVSPPTSGRTSYEQYF
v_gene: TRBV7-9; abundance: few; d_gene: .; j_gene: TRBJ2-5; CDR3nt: TGTGCCAGCAGCTTAGTGGGAGACGGGGAGACCCAGTACTTC; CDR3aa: CASSLVGDGETQYF
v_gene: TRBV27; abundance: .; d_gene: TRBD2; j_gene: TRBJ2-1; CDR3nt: TGTGCCAGCAGTTTATCCCCGGGGGGGTGGAACAATGAGCAGTTCTTC; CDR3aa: CASSLSPGGWNNEQFF
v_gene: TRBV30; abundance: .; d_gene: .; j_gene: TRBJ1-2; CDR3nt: TGTGCCTGGGGGAGGGCTTGTGGCTACACCTTC; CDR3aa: CAWGRACGYTF
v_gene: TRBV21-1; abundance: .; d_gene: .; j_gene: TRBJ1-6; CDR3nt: TGTGCCAGCAGCAAGCGCGGGGTATGGAATTCACCCCTCCACTTT; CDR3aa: CASSKRGVWNSPLHF
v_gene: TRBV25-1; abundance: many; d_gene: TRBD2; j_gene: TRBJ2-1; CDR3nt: TGTGCCAGCAGTGAAGGTGTAGCGGGAGGATATGAGCAGTTCTTC; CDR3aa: CASSEGVAGGYEQFF
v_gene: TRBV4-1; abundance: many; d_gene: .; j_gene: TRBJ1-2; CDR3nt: TGCGCCAGCAGCCAAGCACCCTTCGGGAGCTACACCTTC; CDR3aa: CASSQAPFGSYTF
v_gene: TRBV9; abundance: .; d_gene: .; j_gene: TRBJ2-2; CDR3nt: TGTGCCAGCAGCGGAGCTACGGGCGGGGAGCTGTTTTTT; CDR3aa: CASSGATGGELFF
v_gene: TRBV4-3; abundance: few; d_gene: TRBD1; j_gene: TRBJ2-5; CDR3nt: TGCGCCAGCAGCCCCGGGACAGGCGTGATAGAGACCCAGTACTTC; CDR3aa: CASSPGTGVIETQYF
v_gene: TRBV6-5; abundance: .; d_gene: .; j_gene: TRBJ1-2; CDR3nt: TGTGCCAGCAGGCTCGACAGTACTAACTATGGCTACACCTTC; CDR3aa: CASRLDSTNYGYTF
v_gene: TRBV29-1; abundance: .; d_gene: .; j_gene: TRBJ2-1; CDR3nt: TGCAGCGTGGCGGGGGACAGGAAATACGACGATGAGCAGTTCTTC; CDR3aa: CSVAGDRKYDDEQFF
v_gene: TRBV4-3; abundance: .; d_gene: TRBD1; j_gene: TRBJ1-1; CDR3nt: TGCGCCAGCAGCCAGGATATGACAGGGTTTAGTGCAGCTTTCTTT; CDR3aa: CASSQDMTGFSAAFF
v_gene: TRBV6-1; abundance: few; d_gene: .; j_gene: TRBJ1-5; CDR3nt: TGTGCCAGCAGTGAAGGGGGGACGGTTAGCAATCAGCCCCAGCATTTT; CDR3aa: CASSEGGTVSNQPQHF
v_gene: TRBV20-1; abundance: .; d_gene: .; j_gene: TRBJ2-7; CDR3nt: TGCAGTGCTAATCGAGTTCCCCACGAGCAGTACTTC; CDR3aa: CSANRVPHEQYF
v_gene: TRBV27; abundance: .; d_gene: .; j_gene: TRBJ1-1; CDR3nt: TGTGCCAGCGCGGGACAGAACACTGAAGCTTTCTTT; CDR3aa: CASAGQNTEAFF
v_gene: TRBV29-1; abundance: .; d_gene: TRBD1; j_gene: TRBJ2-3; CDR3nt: TGCAGCGTTGAAGAAGGCACAGGGGGGTCAGATACGCAGTATTTT; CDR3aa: CSVEEGTGGSDTQYF
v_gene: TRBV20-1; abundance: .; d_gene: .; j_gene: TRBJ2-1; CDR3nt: TGCAGTGCTAGATTAGTGGGCTCCTACAATGAGCAGTTCTTC; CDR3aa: CSARLVGSYNEQFF
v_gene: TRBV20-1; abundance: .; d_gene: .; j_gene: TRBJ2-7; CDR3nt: TGCAGTGCTAGAGACGCCAGGGTGAACGAGCAGTACTTC; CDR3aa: CSARDARVNEQYF
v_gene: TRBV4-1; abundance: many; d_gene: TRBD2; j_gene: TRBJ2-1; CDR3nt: TGCGCCAGCAGCCAAGACGTGGCTAGCGGGGGGGCGAATGAGCAGTTCTTC; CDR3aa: CASSQDVASGGANEQFF
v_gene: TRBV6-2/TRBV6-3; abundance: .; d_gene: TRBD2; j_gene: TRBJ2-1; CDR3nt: TGTGCCAGCAGTTACTCCCGGGAGGGCCCCCACAATGAGCAGTTCTTC; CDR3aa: CASSYSREGPHNEQFF
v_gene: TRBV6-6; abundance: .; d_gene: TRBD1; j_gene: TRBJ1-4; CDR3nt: TGTGCCAGCAGTTCCGACGGACAGGGTGGGCATGAAAAACTGTTTTTT; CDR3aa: CASSSDGQGGHEKLFF
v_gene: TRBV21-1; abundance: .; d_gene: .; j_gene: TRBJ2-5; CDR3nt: TGTGCCAGCAGCAAAATGGGCGGGATTAACTGCACACAGTACTTC; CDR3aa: CASSKMGGINCTQYF
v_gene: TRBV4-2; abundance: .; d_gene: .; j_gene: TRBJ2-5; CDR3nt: TGTGCCAGCAGCCAGGGCGGGGTAAGCCAAGAGACCCAGTACTTC; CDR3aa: CASSQGGVSQETQYF
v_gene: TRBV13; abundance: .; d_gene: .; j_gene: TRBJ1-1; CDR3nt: TGTGCCAGCAGCTTCGGGATAACTGAAGCTTTCTTT; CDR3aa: CASSFGITEAFF
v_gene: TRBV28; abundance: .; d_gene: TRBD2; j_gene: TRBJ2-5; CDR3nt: TGTGCCAGCAGTCCCCGGGGTAGCGGGGGGTTGACCCAGTACTTC; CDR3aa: CASSPRGSGGLTQYF
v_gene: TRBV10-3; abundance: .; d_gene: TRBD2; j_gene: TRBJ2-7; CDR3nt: TGTGCCATCAGTGCCCGGACTAGCGGGGGCTACGAGCAGTACTTC; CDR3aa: CAISARTSGGYEQYF
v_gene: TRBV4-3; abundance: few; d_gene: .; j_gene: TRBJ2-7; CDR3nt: TGCGCCAGCAGCCAAGATCTACCGGGGAACGAGCAGTACTTC; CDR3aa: CASSQDLPGNEQYF
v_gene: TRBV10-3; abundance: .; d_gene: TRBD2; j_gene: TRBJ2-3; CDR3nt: TGTGCCACTACAAGGGTCGGGAGGACAGATACGCAGTATTTT; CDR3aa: CATTRVGRTDTQYF
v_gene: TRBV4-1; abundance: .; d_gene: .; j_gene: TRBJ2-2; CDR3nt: TGCGCCAGCAGCTTAACTAGTAGTGATACGAACACCGGGGAGCTGTTTTTT; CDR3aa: CASSLTSSDTNTGELFF
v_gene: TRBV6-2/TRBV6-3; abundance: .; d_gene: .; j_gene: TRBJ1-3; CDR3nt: TGTGCCAGCAGTTACTCCGGAGCTGGAAACACCATATATTTT; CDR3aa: CASSYSGAGNTIYF
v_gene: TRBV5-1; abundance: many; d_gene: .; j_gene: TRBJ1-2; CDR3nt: TGCGCCAGCAGCGCGGACAGTGTGAACTATGGCTACACCTTC; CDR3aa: CASSADSVNYGYTF
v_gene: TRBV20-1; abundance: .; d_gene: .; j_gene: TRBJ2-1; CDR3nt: TGCAGTGTTTGGGCAGCCTCCTACAATGAGCAGTTCTTC; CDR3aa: CSVWAASYNEQFF